This TCR beta chain was captured by sequencing in a study of blood T cells in healthy people across ages. Study-level findings and limits: Fewer expanded clones and more diversity marked long-lived versus aged donors.

Between the trimmed V and J ends, which lost 10 bases and 0 bases, there was a span of 10 bases. Germline assignment: CDR1 SGHTA and CDR2 FQGNSA. The length of the CDR3 is 14 residues. As to this clonotype: Antigen unknown.

The study isolated at least 7 million PBMCs from each sample. Then a second PCR, running roughly 6 to 11 cycles, was carried out with a sample-barcoded 5' primer and a J-beta primer mix. Each cDNA was tagged by a template-switch adaptor containing 12 random nucleotides. Every sample returned 2.5 million or more CDR3-containing paired-end reads. TCRdb re-called the 5' RACE reads with MiXCR, one entry per CDR3 protein. This sample has 800,000 to 950,000 distinct CDR3 sequences, with roughly 48% found just once. This rearrangement joins TRBV7-2 to TRBJ2-6; the D gene is possibly TRBD2 (5 bases). The receptor was derived from a man in his thirties or forties in good health. The specimen was blood. The CDR3 is CATTRDSGANVLTF. CDR3 DNA sequence: TGTGCCACCACTAGGGACTCTGGGGCCAACGTCCTGACTTTC.